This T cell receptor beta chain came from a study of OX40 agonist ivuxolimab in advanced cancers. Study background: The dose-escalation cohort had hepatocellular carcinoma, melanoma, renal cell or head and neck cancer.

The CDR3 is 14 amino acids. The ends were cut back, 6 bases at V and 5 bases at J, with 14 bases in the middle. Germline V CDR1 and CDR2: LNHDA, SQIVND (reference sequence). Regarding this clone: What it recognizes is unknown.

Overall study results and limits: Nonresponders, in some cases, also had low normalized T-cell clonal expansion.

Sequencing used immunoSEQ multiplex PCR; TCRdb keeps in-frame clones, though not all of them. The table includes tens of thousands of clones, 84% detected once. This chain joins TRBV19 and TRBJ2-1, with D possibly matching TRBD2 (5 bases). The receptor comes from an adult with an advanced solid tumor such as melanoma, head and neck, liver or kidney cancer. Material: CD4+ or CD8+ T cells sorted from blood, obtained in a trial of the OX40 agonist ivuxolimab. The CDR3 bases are TGTGCCAGTAGCCGGGCTAGAGGGAACAATGAGCAGTTCTTC. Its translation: CASSRARGNNEQFF.